Presented here are 23 T cell receptor beta chains from one specimen sequenced in a study of T-cell reconstitution after alpha-beta-depleted transplantation in children (dated by TCRdb to 2016 to 2017). Receptor libraries were prepared by PCR. The reads were generated on an Illumina HiSeq 2500. TCR libraries were prepared with molecular barcoding, using unique molecular identifiers to normalize TCRbeta repertoire quantification. The public reads were run again by TCRdb, first through fastp at Q25 and then through MiXCR, and only productive beta chains were kept. Records with the same CDR3 protein are collapsed into one entry carrying the most frequent genes and DNA. For this sample there are about 210,000 distinct CDR3 sequences; approximately 17% appear just once. The ten top clones hold about 39% of the sample. The treatment or condition label on this specimen signifies: allogeneic hematopoietic cell transplantation with graft depleted of TCRalphabeta T cells and CD19 B cells.

The sequenced sample was PBMCs, mostly from graft donor cells, obtained 360 days after TCRalphabeta/CD19-depleted stem cell transplant. These receptor sequences come from a male patient under 10 years old who had a stem cell transplant for acute lymphoblastic leukemia, so the T cells may come from the graft donor.

In its sample, this clonotype was seen many times. V gene TRBV24-1 combines with J gene TRBJ1-5, with a possible D match to TRBD1 (5 bases). The V end lost 3 bases, the J end lost 5 bases, and 10 bases lay between the germline ends. CDR3 size: 14 residues. Germline values: CDR1 KGHDR, CDR2 SFDVKD. CDR3 DNA: TGTGCCACCAGTGATCCTGGGACCTATCAGCCCCAGCATTTT. Translating gives CATSDPGTYQPQHF.

The chain uses TRBV7-7 and TRBJ2-5; 7 bases are shared with TRBD1. The CDR3 is 15 residues long. V was clipped by 3 bases and J by 2 bases; unmatched bases: 6. CDR1 and CDR2 (germline): SSHAT, FNYEAQ (reference sequence). CDR3 region: CASSFRGQPQETQYF. CDR3 nucleotide sequence: TGTGCCAGCAGCTTCAGGGGACAGCCTCAAGAGACCCAGTACTTC.

About this clonotype: The germline gene is not matched at one end of the junction; a read error may be the cause. The rearrangement joins TRBV9 to TRBJ2-1; tentative D call: TRBD2 (5 bases). From germline, CDR1 is SGDLS and CDR2 YYNGEE. This CDR3 has 17 residues. In DNA, the CDR3 is TGTACCAGCAGCGTAGACACGAGGGAGAGTCCCTACAATGAGCAGTTCTTC. Translated: CTSSVDTRESPYNEQFF.

The CDR3 nucleotides read TGTGCTAGTGGTTTGGCAGGCGGGGGGCCGTCCTACGAGCAGTACTTC. The encoded protein is CASGLAGGGPSYEQYF. The rearrangement links TRBV12-5 to TRBJ2-7; TRBD2 aligns across 8 bases. V lost 1 base to trimming and J lost 1 base; unmatched junction nucleotides: 6. Germline CDR1 reads LGHNT; CDR2 reads FRNRAP. This CDR3 spans 16 amino acids.

This clonotype turned up a few times. CDR3 DNA: TGTGCCAGCAGCCCTACGACAGGGTCTGAAGGCTACACCTTC. This gives the protein CASSPTTGSEGYTF. The V gene is TRBV7-2, the J gene TRBJ1-2; 7 nucleotides align to TRBD1. From germline, CDR1 is SGHTA and CDR2 FQGNSA. Trimming cost V 5 bases and J 8 bases; bases outside gene matches: 11. There are 14 residues in the CDR3.

There are a few counts of this clonotype. The chain employs TRBV5-5 and TRBJ2-1; D gene uncertain. Germline lookup yields CDR1 SGHKS and CDR2 YYEKEE (reference sequence). The CDR3 totals 18 residues. Trimming shortened V by 0 bases and J by 3 bases, and 19 bases separated the two germline ends. CDR3 loop: CASSLGGHNLIGYNEQFF. The CDR3 DNA sequence: TGTGCCAGCAGCTTGGGGGGTCATAATTTAATAGGCTACAATGAGCAGTTCTTC.

There are a few counts of this clonotype. J is TRBJ2-1 and V is TRBV24-1, with TRBD2 identical over 7 bases. Germline V CDR1 and CDR2: KGHDR, SFDVKD. After removal of 0 bases from V and 8 bases from J, the junction contained 6 bases not matched to a gene. There are 15 residues in the CDR3. The CDR3 here is CATSDLAAGSDEQFF. Written as DNA, the CDR3 is TGTGCCACCAGTGATTTGGCAGCGGGAAGTGATGAGCAGTTCTTC.

The chain uses TRBV30 and TRBJ2-1; maybe TRBD2 (6 bases). CDR3 length: 14 amino acids. Trimming shortened V by 4 bases and J by 2 bases, and 12 bases separated the two germline ends. The germline CDR1 and CDR2 sequences are GTSNPN and SVGIG (reference sequence). The CDR3 spells CAWIGGSAYNEQFF. CDR3 bases: TGTGCCTGGATAGGAGGGAGCGCCTACAATGAGCAGTTCTTC.

This clonotype ranks as medium-sized. V is TRBV20-1 and J is TRBJ2-2; D is unclear. Germline CDR1 is DFQATT and CDR2 is SNEGSKA (reference sequence). CDR3 length equals 15 residues. V gave up 6 bases and J gave up 0 bases, with 14 bases separating them. The chain's CDR3 is CSAPPGLANTGELFF. For the CDR3, the DNA is TGCAGTGCCCCCCCCGGCCTAGCGAACACCGGGGAGCTGTTTTTT.

This clonotype was picked up a small number of times. The V gene is TRBV11-2, the J gene TRBJ2-2; 11 bases are shared with TRBD2. The CDR3 is 18 amino acids. CDR1 and CDR2 (germline): SGHAT, FQNNGV. V was pared by 0 bases and J by 4 bases, with 7 bases of the junction left unmatched. Written as DNA, the CDR3 is TGTGCCAGCAGCTTAGAACTAGCGGGGGCGCTATCCACCGGGGAGCTGTTTTTT. Its protein is CASSLELAGALSTGELFF.

At least ten counts were recorded for this clonotype. The rearrangement uses TRBV9 and TRBJ2-1; D perhaps matches TRBD2 (7 bases). Trimming pared 4 bases from V and 0 bases from J, leaving 14 bases between. The CDR3 spans 16 residues. CDR1 and CDR2 (germline): SGDLS, YYNGEE. The CDR3 DNA follows: TGTGCCAGCAGCCCTGGGGGGGCGTCCTCCTACAATGAGCAGTTCTTC. Its translation: CASSPGGASSYNEQFF.

This clonotype was counted between two and nine times. V gene TRBV9 combines with J gene TRBJ2-1; 11 nucleotides match TRBD2. The ends lost 1 base at V and 6 bases at J; junction bases unmatched: 3. This CDR3 contains 15 residues. Germline values: CDR1 SGDLS, CDR2 YYNGEE. In nucleotides, the CDR3 is TGTGCCAGCAGCGTATCAACTAGCGGGAGCAATGAGCAGTTCTTC. Protein: CASSVSTSGSNEQFF.

In DNA, the CDR3 is TGTGCCAGCAGCTTGGATAGGGGGCGGGTGAACACTGAAGCTTTCTTT. This gives the protein CASSLDRGRVNTEAFF. This chain uses TRBV5-6 with TRBJ1-1; 7 bases agree with TRBD1. Germline-derived CDR1 and CDR2 are SGHDT and YYEEEE. There are 16 residues in the CDR3. The V gene end was trimmed by 0 bases and the J gene end by 0 bases; junction bases not matched to a gene: 5.

The chain employs TRBV18 and TRBJ2-7, with D possibly being TRBD2 (5 bases). The CDR3 is 13 residues long. V lost 1 base and J 6 bases, leaving 10 bases between the germline ends. The V gene's germline CDR1 is KGHSH and CDR2 LQKENI. CDR3: CASSPRRFGEQYF. The CDR3 DNA is TGTGCCAGCTCACCACGGAGGTTTGGCGAGCAGTACTTC.

The chain is built from TRBV3-1 and TRBJ1-4; D unresolved. Trimming removed 1 base at V and 8 bases at J, with 8 bases between. In germline, CDR1 is LGHDT, CDR2 YNNKEL (reference sequence). The CDR3 sequence is 13 residues long. As DNA, the CDR3 is TGTGCCAGCAGCCAAGCCCCTCCCGAAAAACTGTTTTTT. It yields the protein CASSQAPPEKLFF.

A remark on this clonotype: At one of its ends the junction is not consistent with the germline gene, which may arise from a read error. The chain employs TRBV7-2 and TRBJ2-2; tentative D call: TRBD2 (5 bases). The CDR3 is 16 amino acids. The germline CDR1 and CDR2 sequences are SGHTA and FQGNSA. DNA of the CDR3: TGTGCCAGCAGCCTAGCTCTCAGTCGGAACACCGGGGAGCTGTTTTTT. It translates to CASSLALSRNTGELFF.

This clonotype was recorded a few times. The chain has TRBV5-1 and TRBJ1-2; 9 bases align to TRBD1. Losses at the gene ends were 4 bases for V and 0 bases for J; bases not matched to a gene: 10. The CDR3 consists of 17 residues. CDR1 is SGHRS, CDR2 YFSETQ, per germline. CDR3 bases: TGCGCCAGCAGCCTACGGACAGGGGCTATCACTAACTATGGCTACACCTTC. Protein product: CASSLRTGAITNYGYTF.

This chain uses TRBV12-3 or TRBV12-4 with TRBJ1-5; TRBD1 is a possible D gene (5 bases). The CDR3 runs 17 residues. V dropped 7 bases and J dropped 2 bases, with 21 bases sitting between them. The CDR3 coding sequence is TGTGCCAGCAATAGATGGGGCGGGGGTAGGGGCAATCAGCCCCAGCATTTT. It specifies CASNRWGGGRGNQPQHF.

The rearrangement uses TRBV7-2 and TRBJ1-5; unclear D gene. The CDR3 totals 16 residues. V lost 1 base and J lost 0, with 10 bases in between. The germline V gene has CDR1 SGHTA and CDR2 FQGNSA. In DNA form, the CDR3 reads TGTGCCAGCAGCTTAGGGACGTATGATAGCAATCAGCCCCAGCATTTT. Translation gives CASSLGTYDSNQPQHF. Variable domain in full (rest from reference TRBV7-2 and TRBJ1-5): GAGVSQSPSNKVTEKGKDVELRCDPISGHTALYWYRQSLGQGLEFLIYFQGNSAPDKSGLPSDRFSAERTGGSVSTLTIQRTQQEDSAVYLCASSLGTYDSNQPQHFGDGTRLSIL.

The chain recombines TRBV29-1 with TRBJ2-5, with TRBD1 matching over 8 bases. Unmatched junction bases numbered 5, after V lost 4 bases and J lost 1 base. The CDR3 loop spans 14 amino acids. CDR1 and CDR2 (germline): SQVTM, ANQGSEA. The CDR3 bases are TGCAGCGTTGCAGGGGGCCTGGCCCAAGAGACCCAGTACTTC. Amino acid sequence: CSVAGGLAQETQYF.

This clonotype turned up a few times. The V and J genes are TRBV20-1 and TRBJ2-7; D perhaps matches TRBD1 (6 bases). V was clipped by 6 bases and J by 3 bases, with 15 bases between them. The CDR3 extends over 13 amino acids. The V gene's germline CDR1 is DFQATT and CDR2 SNEGSKA (reference sequence). CDR3 loop: CSAPRDTSYEQYF. The CDR3 coding sequence is TGCAGTGCCCCACGGGACACCAGCTACGAGCAGTACTTC.

This clonotype turned up a few times. The chain employs TRBV28 and TRBJ1-6, with D tentatively TRBD1 (6 bases). Germline V gene sequence: CDR1 MDHEN, CDR2 SYDVKM. Trimming took 6 bases from V and 9 from J, leaving 15 bases between them. The CDR3 has 14 amino acids. Here the CDR3 reads CASSVTGLTSPLHF. In DNA, the CDR3 is TGTGCCAGCAGCGTGACAGGCTTGACTTCACCCCTCCACTTT.

V is TRBV6-2 or TRBV6-3 and J is TRBJ2-1; 8 bases map to TRBD1. V dropped 4 bases and J dropped 4; count of bases not matched to a gene: 6. The V gene's germline CDR1 is MNHEY and CDR2 SVGEGT. The CDR3 has 15 amino acids. As DNA, the CDR3 is TGTGCCAGCAGTTTCACAGGGGGGCCATACAATGAGCAGTTCTTC. It is translated as CASSFTGGPYNEQFF.